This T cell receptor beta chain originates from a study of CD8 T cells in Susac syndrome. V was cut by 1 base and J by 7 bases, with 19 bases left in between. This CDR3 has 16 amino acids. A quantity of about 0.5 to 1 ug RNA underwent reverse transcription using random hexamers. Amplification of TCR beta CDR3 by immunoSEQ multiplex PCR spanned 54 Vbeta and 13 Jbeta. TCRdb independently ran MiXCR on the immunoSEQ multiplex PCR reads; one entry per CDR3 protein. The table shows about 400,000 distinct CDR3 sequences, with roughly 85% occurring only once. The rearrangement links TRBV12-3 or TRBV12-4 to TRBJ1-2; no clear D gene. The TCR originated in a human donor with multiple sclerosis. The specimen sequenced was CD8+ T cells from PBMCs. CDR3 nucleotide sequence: TGTGCCAGCAGTTTAGATTCCTTGGGTGGGTCAGCTGGCTACACCTTC. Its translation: CASSLDSLGGSAGYTF.